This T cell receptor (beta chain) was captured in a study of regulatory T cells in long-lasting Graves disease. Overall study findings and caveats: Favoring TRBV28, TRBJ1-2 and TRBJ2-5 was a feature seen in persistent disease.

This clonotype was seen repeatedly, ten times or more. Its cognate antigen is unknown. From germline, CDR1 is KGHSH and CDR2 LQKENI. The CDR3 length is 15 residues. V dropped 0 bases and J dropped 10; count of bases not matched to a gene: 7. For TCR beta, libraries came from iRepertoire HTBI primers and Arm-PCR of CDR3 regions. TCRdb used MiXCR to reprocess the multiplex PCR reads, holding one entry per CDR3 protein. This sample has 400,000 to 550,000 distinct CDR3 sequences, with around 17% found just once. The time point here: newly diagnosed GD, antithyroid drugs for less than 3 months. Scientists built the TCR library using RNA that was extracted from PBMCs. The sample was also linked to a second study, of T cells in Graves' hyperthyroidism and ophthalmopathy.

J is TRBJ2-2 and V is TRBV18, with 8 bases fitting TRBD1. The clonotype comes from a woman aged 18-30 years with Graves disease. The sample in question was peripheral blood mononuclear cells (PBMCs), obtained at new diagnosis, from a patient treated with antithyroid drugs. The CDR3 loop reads CASSPPWQGASELFF. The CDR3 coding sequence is TGTGCCAGCTCACCACCGTGGCAGGGGGCTTCGGAGCTGTTTTTT.